Below, 15 T cell receptor beta chains from the same sample are listed, as sequenced in a study of blood T cell repertoires in COVID-19. Sequenced by immunoSEQ multiplex PCR; TCRdb stores in-frame clones only, minus some. Of over 250,000 clones in the sample, approximately 90% were seen once. The sample was PBMCs or T cells enriched from blood (not recorded which). These receptor sequences come from an older woman in a cohort exposed to, infected with or recovered from COVID-19 (not recorded which).

This clone was counted at least ten times. V usage is TRBV4-1 and J usage is TRBJ1-6; D possibly corresponds to TRBD1 (5 bases). The CDR3 length is 17 residues. Looked up from germline, CDR1 is MGHRA and CDR2 is YSYEKL. V was shortened by 4 bases and J by 5 bases, with 18 bases between the two germline ends. The CDR3 reads CASSLSPGGGDNSPLHF. CDR3 DNA sequence: TGCGCCAGCAGCCTAAGCCCCGGGGGAGGGGATAATTCACCCCTCCACTTT.

This chain joins TRBV27 and TRBJ1-2; TRBD1 agrees at 8 bases. The CDR3 has 13 amino acids. Germline trimming cut 4 bases from V and 7 bases from J; bases unmatched to any gene: 5. CDR1 and CDR2 (germline): MNHEY, SMNVEV (reference sequence). The CDR3 DNA reads TGTGCCAGCAGTTCTCGGACAGGGATTGGCTACACCTTC. This gives the protein CASSSRTGIGYTF.

Only one count was recorded for this clone. The V and J genes are TRBV27 and TRBJ2-5; TRBD1 aligns across 11 bases. The CDR3 totals 16 residues. Germline V lookup: CDR1 MNHEY, CDR2 SMNVEV (reference sequence). V trimming: 5 bases; J trimming: 2 bases; junction bases outside the gene matches: 7. This CDR3 reads CASSASRDRGQETQYF. In nucleotides, the CDR3 is TGTGCCAGCAGTGCCTCCCGGGACAGGGGGCAAGAGACCCAGTACTTC.

The chain couples TRBV7-3 to TRBJ2-3; 11 bases agree with TRBD2. Trimming at V came to 5 bases and at J to 4 bases, leaving 5 bases not matched to a gene. The CDR3 is 15 residues long. Germline V gives CDR1 SGHTA, CDR2 FQGTGA. CDR3 DNA: TGTGCCAGCAGCCCTAGCGGGAGGCTAGCAGATACGCAGTATTTT. Amino acids: CASSPSGRLADTQYF. The complete variable domain, with remaining parts taken from reference TRBV7-3 and TRBJ2-3, reads GAGVSQTPSNKVTEKGKYVELRCDPISGHTALYWYRQSLGQGPEFLIYFQGTGAADDSGLPNDRFFAVRPEGSVSTLKIQRTERGDSAVYLCASSPSGRLADTQYFGPGTRLTVL.

This sequence joins TRBV13 and TRBJ2-4, with TRBD2 matching 11 bases. Germline V gene sequence: CDR1 PRHDT, CDR2 FYEKMQ (reference sequence). V lost 1 base and J lost 4; bases outside the gene matches: 6. The CDR3 runs 17 residues. CDR3 sequence reads: CASSLDLAGGRKNIQYF. For the CDR3, the DNA is TGTGCCAGCAGCTTAGACCTAGCGGGGGGCCGGAAAAACATTCAGTACTTC.

This chain joins TRBV9 and TRBJ1-3, with TRBD1 as a possible D gene (5 bases). V dropped 4 bases and J dropped 3 bases, with 17 bases sitting between them. Per the germline V gene, CDR1 is SGDLS and CDR2 is YYNGEE. This CDR3 is 16 amino acids long. The CDR3 region is CASSTSEGDIGNTIYF. CDR3 nucleotides: TGTGCCAGCAGCACTTCCGAAGGGGATATTGGAAACACCATATATTTT. Drawing the rest from reference TRBV9 and TRBJ1-3, the complete variable domain is DSGVTQTPKHLITATGQRVTLRCSPRSGDLSVYWYQQSLDQGLQFLIQYYNGEERAKGNILERFSAQQFPDLHSELNLSSLELGDSALYFCASSTSEGDIGNTIYFGEGSWLTVV.

This chain uses TRBV6-5 with TRBJ2-3; no clear D gene. The CDR3 length is 14 residues. Germline loops: CDR1 MNHEY, CDR2 SVGAGI. Trimming removed 6 bases at V and 2 bases at J, with 12 bases between. The CDR3 region has the DNA TGTGCCAGCAGCCGAGAGACTCACACAGATACGCAGTATTTT. Residues: CASSRETHTDTQYF.

The V call is TRBV11-2, the J call TRBJ2-1, with 7 bases identical to TRBD2. The J segment lost 5 bases and the V segment lost 6 bases, leaving 4 bases of the junction unmatched. The CDR3 has 13 residues. The germline gives CDR1 SGHAT, CDR2 FQNNGV. CDR3 amino acids: CASRGTTDNEQFF. The CDR3 nucleotides are TGTGCCAGCAGAGGGACTACCGACAATGAGCAGTTCTTC.

This clone was counted a single time. This chain uses TRBV6-5 with TRBJ1-1; no definite D call. The V gene lost 5 bases and the J gene lost 4 bases, with 8 bases spanning the gap. Germline V gene data show CDR1 as MNHEY and CDR2 as SVGAGI. This CDR3 is 12 amino acids long. The CDR3 coding sequence is TGTGCCAGCAGTCGACTAGGCACTGAAGCTTTCTTT. Its translation is CASSRLGTEAFF.

The chain joins TRBV7-9 to TRBJ1-2; 7 bases agree with TRBD1. The V gene end was trimmed by 4 bases and the J gene end by 6 bases; junction bases not matched to a gene: 17. The CDR3 consists of 17 residues. The germline V gene encodes CDR1 SEHNR and CDR2 FQNEAQ (reference sequence). CDR3 loop: CASSSGQAPTGKDGYTF. CDR3 in DNA: TGTGCCAGCAGCTCCGGACAGGCCCCGACGGGTAAGGATGGCTACACCTTC.

This clone occurred a few times. The chain carries TRBV27 and TRBJ2-7; 7 nucleotides agree with TRBD2. With 2 bases clipped from V and 0 bases from J, the junction kept 4 bases outside the gene matches. Germline V lookup: CDR1 MNHEY, CDR2 SMNVEV (reference sequence). This CDR3 is 15 amino acids long. CDR3 loop: CASSLTLADSYEQYF. The CDR3 DNA reads as TGTGCCAGCAGTTTAACCCTAGCGGACTCCTACGAGCAGTACTTC.

The CDR3 loop is CSVEDPWTSRRSYNEQFF. In DNA form, the CDR3 reads TGCAGCGTTGAAGATCCCTGGACTAGCCGCCGCTCCTACAATGAGCAGTTCTTC. The rearrangement joins TRBV29-1 to TRBJ2-1, with TRBD2 matching 8 bases. This CDR3 spans 18 amino acids. Germline values: CDR1 SQVTM, CDR2 ANQGSEA. J lost 0 bases, V lost 0 bases, and 10 bases had no gene match.

The chain joins TRBV9 to TRBJ2-3; no reliable D call. Looked up from germline, CDR1 is SGDLS and CDR2 is YYNGEE. Trimming cost V 4 bases and J 2 bases, with 8 bases left between them. The CDR3 sequence is 13 residues long. This chain's CDR3 is CASSPHNTDTQYF. The CDR3 DNA follows: TGTGCCAGCAGCCCCCACAACACAGATACGCAGTATTTT.

This clone was seen only once. The chain employs TRBV6-5 and TRBJ2-7; maybe TRBD1 (5 bases). This CDR3 region has 14 residues. V shed 6 bases and J shed 4 bases, with 16 bases lying between them. Germline lookup yields CDR1 MNHEY and CDR2 SVGAGI. For the CDR3, the DNA is TGTGCCAGCAGCGCGGTGGCAGGGTCTTACGAGCAGTACTTC. This gives the protein CASSAVAGSYEQYF.

The gene calls are TRBV20-1 and TRBJ2-7; D is unresolved. Germline V gives CDR1 DFQATT, CDR2 SNEGSKA (reference sequence). This CDR3 has 12 amino acids. Trimming shortened V by 3 bases and J by 3 bases, and 9 bases separated the two germline ends. The CDR3 sequence is CSASVVVYEQYF. In nucleotides, the CDR3 is TGCAGTGCTAGTGTAGTCGTCTACGAGCAGTACTTC.